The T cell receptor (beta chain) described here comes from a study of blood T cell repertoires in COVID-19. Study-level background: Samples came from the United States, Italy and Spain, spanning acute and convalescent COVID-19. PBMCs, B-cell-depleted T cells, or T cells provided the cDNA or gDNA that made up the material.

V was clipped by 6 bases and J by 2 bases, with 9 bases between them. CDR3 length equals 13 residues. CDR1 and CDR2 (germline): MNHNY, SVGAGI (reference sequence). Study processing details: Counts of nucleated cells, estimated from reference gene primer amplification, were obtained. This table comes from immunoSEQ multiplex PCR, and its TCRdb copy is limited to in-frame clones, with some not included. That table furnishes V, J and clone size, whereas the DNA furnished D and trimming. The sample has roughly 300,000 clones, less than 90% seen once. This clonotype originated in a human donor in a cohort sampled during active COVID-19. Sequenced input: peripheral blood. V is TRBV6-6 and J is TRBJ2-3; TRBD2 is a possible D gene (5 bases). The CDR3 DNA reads TGTGCCAGCAGCCGGGGATACACAGATACGCAGTATTTT. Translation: CASSRGYTDTQYF.